A single sample is the source of the 26 T cell receptor beta chains below, sequenced in a study of cytomegalovirus exposure and HLA in healthy donors. The PCR ran on 60 Vbeta and 13 Jbeta primers. Sequencing was performed with immunoSEQ multiplex PCR; in TCRdb, only in-frame clones are kept and a portion is missing. Among 200,000 to 250,000 clones, just under 85% were seen once, and the ten largest hold more than 0.45%. Sequencing input: PBMCs. The source of these receptors is a woman aged 35 to 49 in good health and CMV-seronegative.

The rearrangement links TRBV5-1 to TRBJ2-2; 9 bases align to TRBD1. The CDR3 has 16 residues. CDR1 is SGHRS and CDR2 is YFSETQ in the germline V gene. Germline trimming cut 3 bases from V and 4 bases from J; bases unmatched to any gene: 7. The CDR3 loop is CASSSLGTGLTGELFF. The CDR3 DNA reads as TGCGCCAGCAGCTCTCTGGGGACAGGGCTCACCGGGGAGCTGTTTTTT. Looking up the rest from reference TRBV5-1 and TRBJ2-2 gives the full variable domain: KAGVTQTPRYLIKTRGQQVTLSCSPISGHRSVSWYQQTPGQGLQFLFEYFSETQRNKGNFPGRFSGRQFSNSRSEMNVSTLELGDSALYLCASSSLGTGLTGELFFGEGSRLTVL.

The genes are TRBV6-5 and TRBJ2-7; no clear D. Trimming stripped 2 bases from V and 0 bases from J, with 5 bases between. Germline V gene sequence: CDR1 MNHEY, CDR2 SVGAGI. There are 13 residues in the CDR3. CDR3 sequence: CASSYAGSYEQYF. The CDR3, as DNA: TGTGCCAGCAGTTACGCAGGCTCCTACGAGCAGTACTTC.

About this clone itself: The sample contains more than one DNA sequence encoding this CDR3. The chain couples TRBV7-9 to TRBJ1-1, with D maybe TRBD1 (5 bases). The CDR3 covers 13 residues. Germline V gives CDR1 SEHNR, CDR2 FQNEAQ (reference sequence). V shed 3 bases and J shed 4 bases, with 9 bases lying between them. The CDR3 coding sequence is TGTGCCAGCAGCTTCGGGGGGACCACTGAAGCTTTCTTT. Encoded protein: CASSFGGTTEAFF. Complete variable domain (other parts from reference TRBV7-9 and TRBJ1-1): DTGVSQNPRHKITKRGQNVTFRCDPISEHNRLYWYRQTLGQGPEFLTYFQNEAQLEKSRLLSDRFSAERPKGSFSTLEIQRTEQGDSAMYLCASSFGGTTEAFFGQGTRLTVV.

The J gene is TRBJ2-2, the V gene TRBV1; TRBD2 is taken as the D call from the table, unchecked against the DNA. TRBV1 is marked as a pseudogene. The CDR3 runs 16 residues. CDR3 in amino acids: CTSSPLRRQLTGELFF. In DNA form, the CDR3 reads TGCACCAGCAGCCCACTTAGGCGGCAACTCACCGGGGAGCTGTTTTTT.

This chain joins TRBV7-3 and TRBJ2-1; 7 bases are shared with TRBD1. The junction had 3 bases not matched to a gene; V was cut back by 2 bases and J by 5 bases. The CDR3 sequence is 14 residues long. Germline V gene sequence: CDR1 SGHTA, CDR2 FQGTGA. CDR3 in amino acids: CASSLGTENNEQFF. DNA of the CDR3: TGTGCCAGCAGCTTAGGGACAGAAAACAATGAGCAGTTCTTC.

This clone was recorded only once. The chain combines TRBV30 with TRBJ2-7, with TRBD2 matching 12 bases. The germline CDR1 and CDR2 sequences are GTSNPN and SVGIG (reference sequence). This CDR3 is built from 14 residues. The V and J ends lost 8 bases and 4 bases, in that order; junction bases with no gene match: 9. The CDR3 loop reads CAGRIGTSGYEQYF. CDR3 in DNA: TGTGCCGGAAGAATTGGGACTAGCGGGTACGAGCAGTACTTC.

V and J are TRBV7-9 and TRBJ1-5; unclear D gene. CDR1 and CDR2 (germline): SEHNR, FQNEAQ (reference sequence). Trimming cost V 1 base and J 0 bases, with 10 bases left between them. The CDR3 contains 16 residues. The CDR3: CASSLGASHSNQPQHF. Written as DNA, the CDR3 is TGTGCCAGCAGCTTAGGGGCCAGTCATAGCAATCAGCCCCAGCATTTT.

The rearrangement links TRBV28 to TRBJ2-3; 8 bases agree with TRBD1. The length of the CDR3 is 15 residues. From germline, CDR1 is MDHEN and CDR2 SYDVKM. The junction had 13 bases not matched to a gene; V was cut back by 8 bases and J by 6 bases. CDR3 protein: CASGKGTGNTDTQYF. DNA of the CDR3: TGTGCCAGCGGAAAAGGGACAGGCAATACGGATACGCAGTATTTT.

A note on this clone: Its ends do not fully match the called genes, so a read error is possible. The chain's CDR3 is CASRLTGNSGYTF. The CDR3 DNA reads TGTGCCAGCAGATTGACAGGGAACTCTGGCTACACCTTC. The chain uses TRBV28 and TRBJ1-2; 7 bases are shared with TRBD1. The CDR3 length is 13 residues. Looked up from germline, CDR1 is MDHEN and CDR2 is SYDVKM.

This clone appeared a single time. V gene TRBV28 combines with J gene TRBJ2-3, with 11 bases identical to TRBD1. This CDR3 comprises 20 residues. Germline loops: CDR1 MDHEN, CDR2 SYDVKM. V lost 4 bases and J lost 0; bases outside the gene matches: 15. The CDR3 coding sequence is TGTGCCAGCAGTTCTTGGACAGGGGGCACCGTTGAGACTAGCACAGATACGCAGTATTTT. Translated: CASSSWTGGTVETSTDTQYF.

The CDR3 loop reads CASSARTGGYGYTF. The CDR3 DNA is TGTGCCAGCAGCGCCCGGACAGGGGGCTATGGCTACACCTTC. The chain joins TRBV7-2 to TRBJ1-2; 10 positions match TRBD1. This CDR3 has 14 amino acids. The V gene's germline CDR1 is SGHTA and CDR2 FQGNSA. The ends lost 5 bases at V and 4 bases at J; junction bases unmatched: 4.

This clone was seen a handful of times. The gene calls are TRBV2 and TRBJ2-7, with 7 nucleotides matching TRBD1. V trimming: 7 bases; J trimming: 6 bases; junction bases outside the gene matches: 9. The germline V gene encodes CDR1 SNHLY and CDR2 FYNNEI. CDR3 length equals 13 residues. Here the CDR3 DNA reads TGTGCCAGCAACAGGGCAGGGGGTTCCGAGCAGTACTTC. Amino acids: CASNRAGGSEQYF. Supplemented by reference TRBV2 and TRBJ2-7, the full variable domain reads EPEVTQTPSHQVTQMGQEVILRCVPISNHLYFYWYRQILGQKVEFLVSFYNNEISEKSEIFDDQFSVERPDGSNFTLKIRSTKLEDSAMYFCASNRAGGSEQYFGPGTRLTVT.

The chain couples TRBV5-6 to TRBJ2-7; 11 bases line up with TRBD1. The V gene end was trimmed by 7 bases and the J gene end by 4 bases; junction bases not matched to a gene: 7. The CDR3 consists of 14 residues. Germline CDR1 and CDR2: SGHDT and YYEEEE. CDR3 nucleotides: TGTGCCAGCTCGACCGGGACAGGGGGTTACGAGCAGTACTTC. Encoded protein: CASSTGTGGYEQYF.

The table lists this clone with many counts. The genes are TRBV6-5 and TRBJ1-6; 10 bases agree with TRBD1. CDR1 is MNHEY and CDR2 is SVGAGI in the germline V gene. V gave up 5 bases and J gave up 8 bases; unmatched junction bases: 3. The CDR3 consists of 14 residues. Here the CDR3 DNA reads TGTGCCAGCAGTCGACAGGGGGCATATTCACCCCTCCACTTT. Protein sequence: CASSRQGAYSPLHF.

Written as DNA, the CDR3 is TGTGCCAGCAGCTCGACTAGCGGGGTTTATCAAGAGCAGTACTTC. Translating it yields CASSSTSGVYQEQYF. The chain employs TRBV5-4 and TRBJ2-7; 11 bases are a match to TRBD2. The CDR3 is 15 residues long. Germline trimming cut 3 bases from V and 7 bases from J; bases unmatched to any gene: 9. Germline assignment: CDR1 SGHNT and CDR2 YYREEE (reference sequence).

The J gene is TRBJ1-1, the V gene TRBV2; D not certain. The V end lost 7 bases, the J end lost 2 bases, and 14 bases lay between the germline ends. Germline V CDR1 and CDR2: SNHLY, FYNNEI. The CDR3 has 14 amino acids. CDR3 nucleotide sequence: TGTGCCAGCAAGTTTGAATCAGAAAACACTGAAGCTTTCTTT. This gives the protein CASKFESENTEAFF.

The chain recombines TRBV5-4 with TRBJ2-5; 8 bases are shared with TRBD1. The CDR3 extends over 13 amino acids. Germline V lookup: CDR1 SGHNT, CDR2 YYREEE (reference sequence). Trimming removed 2 bases from V and 9 bases from J; junction bases left unmatched: 6. CDR3 bases: TGTGCCAGCAGCTTCCCAGGGGGCGAGGCCCAGTACTTC. Translation: CASSFPGGEAQYF.

The chain joins TRBV5-1 to TRBJ2-7; 9 nucleotides align to TRBD1. Germline CDR1 reads SGHRS; CDR2 reads YFSETQ. V gave up 0 bases and J gave up 6 bases; unmatched junction bases: 4. CDR3 length equals 14 residues. The CDR3 DNA reads as TGCGCCAGCAGCTTGGACACAGGGGGCTCCGAGCAGTACTTC. Translation gives CASSLDTGGSEQYF.

The chain recombines TRBV9 with TRBJ1-2; 12 positions agree with TRBD1. CDR3 length: 16 residues. With V trimmed by 2 bases and J by 3 bases, 5 bases remained unmatched. The germline V gene encodes CDR1 SGDLS and CDR2 YYNGEE. CDR3 nucleotide sequence: TGTGCCAGCAGCGTCGGGACAGGGGGCCAACACTATGGCTACACCTTC. Protein sequence: CASSVGTGGQHYGYTF. The complete variable domain, with remaining parts taken from reference TRBV9 and TRBJ1-2, reads DSGVTQTPKHLITATGQRVTLRCSPRSGDLSVYWYQQSLDQGLQFLIQYYNGEERAKGNILERFSAQQFPDLHSELNLSSLELGDSALYFCASSVGTGGQHYGYTFGSGTRLTVV.

V is TRBV2 and J is TRBJ2-7; D is possibly TRBD1 (7 bases). Germline values: CDR1 SNHLY, CDR2 FYNNEI. This CDR3 region has 14 residues. The V end was cut by 3 bases, the J end by 5 bases, with 14 bases between. In DNA form, the CDR3 reads TGTGCCAGCAGTGACCCAGGGGGGATCCACGAGCAGTACTTC. Its translation is CASSDPGGIHEQYF.

The J gene is TRBJ1-1, the V gene TRBV6-5, with a weak D call TRBD1 (5 bases). The germline gives CDR1 MNHEY, CDR2 SVGAGI. The length of the CDR3 is 12 residues. V lost 6 bases to trimming and J lost 5 bases, with 10 bases between them. CDR3 in DNA: TGTGCCAGCAGCCCAGGGAGGACTGAAGCTTTCTTT. Amino acids: CASSPGRTEAFF.

This rearrangement joins TRBV28 to TRBJ2-7, with D hard to call. CDR3 size: 15 residues. V lost 2 bases, J lost 2 bases, and 13 bases lay in between. Germline V gene data show CDR1 as MDHEN and CDR2 as SYDVKM. CDR3 in DNA: TGTGCCAGCAGTTTAGATCCGGCGGTTGCCTACGAGCAGTACTTC. Amino acids: CASSLDPAVAYEQYF.

Comment on this clone: In the same sample, other DNA sequences code for this CDR3. This rearrangement joins TRBV5-1 to TRBJ1-2; TRBD1 agrees at 7 bases. V lost 0 bases and J lost 4; bases outside the gene matches: 3. This CDR3 has 14 residues. From germline, CDR1 is SGHRS and CDR2 YFSETQ. Here the CDR3 reads CASSLGQGSYGYTF. CDR3 sequence (DNA): TGCGCCAGCAGCTTGGGACAGGGATCCTATGGCTACACCTTC.

The V and J genes are TRBV28 and TRBJ1-5; TRBD1 agrees at 7 bases. V was pared by 8 bases and J by 0 bases, with 1 base of the junction left unmatched. CDR1 is MDHEN, CDR2 SYDVKM, per germline. The CDR3 has 13 residues. As DNA, the CDR3 is TGTGCCAGCGGACAGGATAGCAATCAGCCCCAGCATTTT. As protein: CASGQDSNQPQHF.

V usage is TRBV29-1 and J usage is TRBJ1-1; D not resolved. CDR1 is SQVTM and CDR2 is ANQGSEA in the germline V gene. The CDR3 loop spans 13 amino acids. The ends were cut back, 4 bases at V and 0 bases at J, with 9 bases in the middle. For the CDR3, the DNA is TGCAGCGTTGTACGCAACATGAACACTGAAGCTTTCTTT. Amino acids: CSVVRNMNTEAFF.

The chain joins TRBV6-4 to TRBJ2-3, with 10 bases that match TRBD2. This CDR3 region has 15 residues. The germline CDR1 and CDR2 sequences are MRHNA and SNTAGT. V shed 2 bases and J 5 bases; nucleotides not matched to a gene: 4. The CDR3 reads CASSDGPSGGDTQYF. CDR3 nucleotides: TGTGCCAGCAGTGACGGGCCTAGCGGGGGAGATACGCAGTATTTT.